A selection of T cell receptor beta chains follows, all from one sample in a study of cytomegalovirus exposure and HLA in healthy donors. The method was immunoSEQ multiplex PCR; TCRdb's version includes in-frame clones alone and lacks a portion of them. In the table there are 200,000 to 300,000 clones, approximately 87% of which are singletons. The material sequenced was PBMCs. Every receptor here comes from a man between 18 and 35 years old in good health and CMV-seronegative. Both conserved end residues are part of each CDR3. The D gene is left open where the match is weak. Only part of the rows carry a size: once, few, many, or a class if the clone is expanded.

TRBD1 | TRBJ1-2 | TRBV4-1 | NA | CASSPWLEQGWLWGYTF | TGCGCCAGCAGCCCATGGCTGGAACAGGGGTGGCTCTGGGGCTACACCTTC
NA | TRBJ1-6 | TRBV5-4 | NA | CASSLAGSGIVSPLHF | TGTGCCAGCAGCTTGGCTGGGAGCGGGATAGTTTCACCCCTCCACTTT
NA | TRBJ2-3 | TRBV4-1 | NA | CASSQVHRTTDTQYF | TGCGCCAGCAGCCAAGTGCACAGGACCACAGATACGCAGTATTTT
NA | TRBJ2-7 | TRBV4-3 | NA | CASSQNPGQGGYEQYF | TGCGCCAGCAGCCAAAATCCCGGACAGGGAGGGTACGAGCAGTACTTC
NA | TRBJ2-5 | TRBV2 | NA | CASSVQEGGTQYF | TGTGCCAGCAGTGTCCAGGAGGGCGGGACCCAGTACTTC
TRBD1 | TRBJ1-4 | TRBV7-2 | once | CASSSRGTGSNEKLFF | TGTGCCAGCAGCTCCCGGGGGACAGGAAGTAATGAAAAACTGTTTTTT
TRBD1 | TRBJ1-5 | TRBV7-8 | NA | CASSLYRGDNQPQHF | TGTGCCAGCAGCCTCTACAGGGGCGATAATCAGCCCCAGCATTTT
NA | TRBJ1-1 | TRBV4-3 | NA | CASSQESTGWNTEAFF | TGCGCCAGCAGCCAAGAATCCACAGGATGGAACACTGAAGCTTTCTTT
NA | TRBJ2-1 | TRBV18 | NA | CASSPPSGVGEQFF | TGTGCCAGCTCACCACCGAGTGGAGTCGGTGAGCAGTTCTTC
TRBD1 | TRBJ2-7 | TRBV27 | NA | CASTAQGSSREQYF | TGTGCCAGCACCGCACAGGGGAGTTCACGCGAGCAGTACTTC
NA | TRBJ1-2 | TRBV5-1 | NA | CASRVRGGGYTF | TGCGCCAGCCGGGTACGAGGTGGGGGCTACACCTTC
TRBD1 | TRBJ2-4 | TRBV6-5 | NA | CASSRQGASNIQYF | TGTGCCAGCAGTCGACAGGGGGCTTCAAACATTCAGTACTTC
TRBD1 | TRBJ1-1 | TRBV27 | NA | CASSLRDRGNTEAFF | TGTGCCAGCAGTTTAAGGGACAGGGGTAACACTGAAGCTTTCTTT
NA | TRBJ2-5 | TRBV10-1 | NA | CASSDGAGLRETQYF | TGCGCCAGCAGTGATGGGGCCGGCCTGAGGGAGACCCAGTACTTC
NA | TRBJ1-1 | TRBV20-1 | NA | CSASSVFF | TGCAGTGCTAGTTCTGTTTTCTTT
TRBD2 | TRBJ2-7 | TRBV29-1 | NA | CSVSGLERGYYEQYF | TGCAGCGTTAGCGGGTTGGAGCGGGGGTACTACGAGCAGTACTTC
NA | TRBJ2-7 | TRBV25-1 | NA | CARDTTYEQYF | TGTGCCAGGGACACTACCTACGAGCAGTACTTC
NA | TRBJ2-2 | TRBV4-1 | once | CASSLWVTRAGELFF | TGCGCCAGCAGCTTATGGGTGACGAGGGCCGGGGAGCTGTTTTTT
TRBD1 | TRBJ1-6 | TRBV19 | NA | CAVGRDSSYNSPLHF | TGTGCCGTCGGCAGGGACAGCTCCTATAATTCACCCCTCCACTTT
NA | TRBJ2-5 | TRBV5-1 | once | CASSLSGETQYF | TGCGCCAGCAGCTTGTCCGGAGAGACCCAGTACTTC
TRBD1 | TRBJ1-4 | TRBV19 | NA | CASNTGGGSTNEKLFF | TGTGCCAGTAACACAGGAGGGGGCTCAACAAATGAAAAACTGTTTTTT
NA | TRBJ1-5 | TRBV5-8 | NA | CASSLGRGVQPQHF | TGTGCCAGCAGCTTGGGACGGGGAGTTCAGCCCCAGCATTTT
NA | TRBJ2-1 | TRBV7-2 | NA | CASSLGTGFGEQFF | TGTGCCAGCAGCTTGGGGACTGGCTTTGGTGAGCAGTTCTTC
TRBD1 | TRBJ1-2 | TRBV18 | NA | CASSPIMARQGNYGYTF | TGTGCCAGCTCACCCATCATGGCCAGACAGGGAAACTATGGCTACACCTTC
NA | TRBJ2-2 | TRBV6-1 | NA | CASSQGLDKTGELFF | TGTGCCAGCAGTCAGGGGCTGGATAAGACCGGGGAGCTGTTTTTT
TRBD2 | TRBJ2-7 | TRBV2 | NA | CASQRESLREQYF | TGTGCCAGCCAGCGGGAATCACTACGGGAGCAGTACTTC
TRBD2 | TRBJ2-1 | TRBV2 | NA | CASSGGAGVLYNEQFF | TGTGCCAGCAGTGGTGGGGCGGGGGTCCTATACAATGAGCAGTTCTTC
TRBD1 | TRBJ2-1 | TRBV18 | few | CASSPRDSNNEQFF | TGTGCCAGCTCACCTAGGGACAGCAACAATGAGCAGTTCTTC
TRBD1 | TRBJ2-5 | TRBV6-5 | NA | CASSYGTGEGGETQYF | TGTGCCAGCAGTTACGGGACAGGGGAAGGGGGAGAGACCCAGTACTTC
TRBD1 | TRBJ2-1 | TRBV2 | NA | CASSDDRGRNEQFF | TGTGCCAGCAGCGATGACAGGGGGCGGAATGAGCAGTTCTTC
TRBD2 | TRBJ2-4 | TRBV5-4 | NA | CASSSTSGEKNIQYF | TGTGCCAGCAGCTCGACTAGCGGGGAGAAAAACATTCAGTACTTC
TRBD1 | TRBJ2-7 | TRBV9 | NA | CASSPGTVPYEQYF | TGTGCCAGCAGCCCAGGGACAGTCCCGTACGAGCAGTACTTC
TRBD1 | TRBJ2-1 | TRBV9 | NA | CASSVGQGVWNNEQFF | TGTGCCAGCAGCGTTGGACAGGGGGTATGGAACAATGAGCAGTTCTTC
NA | TRBJ2-2 | TRBV15 | NA | CATSRERGPGELFF | TGTGCCACCAGCAGAGAAAGGGGTCCCGGGGAGCTGTTTTTT
NA | TRBJ1-2 | TRBV4-2 | NA | CASSQATGVTF | TGTGCCAGCAGCCAAGCGACGGGGGTCACCTTC
NA | TRBJ2-3 | TRBV6-6 | NA | CASSEQEDTQYF | TGTGCCAGCAGCGAGCAAGAGGATACGCAGTATTTT
TRBD1 | TRBJ2-3 | TRBV10-3 | NA | CATRTTEGQRSTDTQYF | TGTGCCACTAGAACCACCGAGGGACAGCGCAGCACAGATACGCAGTATTTT
NA | TRBJ1-4 | TRBV30 | NA | CAWNKQGFYEKLFF | TGTGCCTGGAACAAACAGGGCTTTTATGAAAAACTGTTTTTT
TRBD1 | TRBJ2-7 | TRBV5-6 | NA | CASSSPRRTGPEQYF | TGTGCCAGCAGCTCACCTCGACGGACAGGACCCGAGCAGTACTTC
TRBD2 | TRBJ2-5 | TRBV5-1 | NA | CASSTGTSGGETQYF | TGCGCCAGCAGCACCGGGACTAGCGGGGGAGAGACCCAGTACTTC
NA | TRBJ1-5 | TRBV28 | NA | CASRTRVLQPQHF | TGTGCCAGCAGAACGAGGGTTTTACAGCCCCAGCATTTT
TRBD1 | TRBJ1-6 | TRBV19 | NA | CASTETGWNALRNSPLHF | TGTGCCAGTACCGAGACAGGGTGGAATGCCCTACGTAATTCACCCCTCCACTTT
TRBD2 | TRBJ2-5 | TRBV27 | NA | CASSKRDRETQYF | TGTGCCAGCAGCAAGCGGGATCGGGAGACCCAGTACTTC
NA | TRBJ2-2 | TRBV5-1 | once | CASSLYPANTGELFF | TGCGCCAGCAGCTTGTATCCAGCGAACACCGGGGAGCTGTTTTTT
TRBD1 | TRBJ1-5 | TRBV7-8 | NA | CASSLRTGVGQPQHF | TGTGCCAGCAGCTTACGGACAGGGGTAGGACAGCCCCAGCATTTT
NA | TRBJ1-4 | TRBV6-5 | once | CASSYDQGNDRGKLFF | TGTGCCAGCAGTTACGACCAGGGCAACGATCGTGGCAAACTGTTTTTT
TRBD1 | TRBJ1-1 | TRBV15 | NA | CATSRDRGSSSPEAFF | TGTGCCACCAGCAGAGACAGGGGGTCGTCTTCCCCTGAAGCTTTCTTT
NA | TRBJ2-1 | TRBV28 | NA | CARSQPVNEQFF | TGTGCCAGGTCGCAACCGGTCAATGAGCAGTTCTTC
NA | TRBJ1-2 | TRBV7-9 | NA | CASSLKQVDPDGYTF | TGTGCCAGCAGCTTAAAACAGGTGGACCCTGATGGCTACACCTTC
TRBD1 | TRBJ2-5 | TRBV2 | NA | CASSSGTVQETQYF | TGTGCCAGCAGTTCCGGGACAGTTCAAGAGACCCAGTACTTC
TRBD2 | TRBJ2-2 | TRBV7-8 | NA | CASSAAGTSGYANTGELFF | TGTGCCAGCAGCGCCGCCGGGACTAGCGGTTACGCGAACACCGGGGAGCTGTTTTTT
NA | TRBJ1-3 | TRBV5-1 | NA | CASSLQVGVGAGNTIYF | TGCGCCAGCAGCTTGCAGGTCGGGGTTGGGGCTGGAAACACCATATATTTT
TRBD2 | TRBJ2-7 | TRBV11-3 | NA | CASSLSGTSYEQYF | TGTGCCAGCAGCTTAAGCGGGACCTCCTACGAGCAGTACTTC
NA | TRBJ1-2 | TRBV28 | NA | CASSLGQRTYGYTF | TGTGCCAGCAGTCTGGGACAACGTACCTATGGCTACACCTTC
TRBD2 | TRBJ2-7 | TRBV4-3 | NA | CASSRAGAAGDGYEQYF | TGCGCCAGCAGCCGGGCGGGGGCAGCGGGGGACGGCTACGAGCAGTACTTC
NA | TRBJ2-7 | TRBV11-2 | few | CASSWVGGGVEQYF | TGTGCCAGCAGCTGGGTGGGAGGAGGGGTCGAGCAGTACTTC